A selection of T cell receptor beta chains follows, all from one sample in a study of T cells in Graves' hyperthyroidism and ophthalmopathy. TCRdb analysed the multiplex PCR reads with MiXCR anew, one entry per CDR3 protein. The repertoire holds around 400,000 distinct CDR3 sequences, with about 13% as singletons. The specimen sequenced was blood. The receptors shown here come from a woman aged 18 to 35 with Graves' hyperthyroidism. Each CDR3 is given with its conserved first and last residue. The D gene is left open where the match is weak. The size of a clone is reported for some rows only, either as once, few or many, or as a class for expanded clones.

D,V,size,J,DNA,CDR3
TRBD1,TRBV30,many,TRBJ1-3,TGTGCCTGGTCCCCAGGGGGCTTCGGAAACACCATATATTTT,CAWSPGGFGNTIYF
NA,TRBV7-8,many,TRBJ1-5,TGTGCCAGCAGCTCCATACAGGGTGATCAGCCCCAGCATTTT,CASSSIQGDQPQHF
TRBD1,TRBV28,few,TRBJ2-7,TGTGCCAGCAGTTTGCCGGACAGGGGCCCCTCCTACGAGCAGTACTTC,CASSLPDRGPSYEQYF
TRBD2,TRBV30,few,TRBJ2-7,TGTGCCTGGAGTGTTGCGGGAGGGCTTTGGGAGCAGTACTTC,CAWSVAGGLWEQYF
NA,TRBV10-3,NA,TRBJ2-1,TGTGCCATCAGCACTCACTGGGATGAGCAGTTCTTC,CAISTHWDEQFF
TRBD1,TRBV6-1,many,TRBJ1-1,TGTGCCAGCAGTCGGACAGGGGAGATGAACACTGAAGCTTTCTTT,CASSRTGEMNTEAFF
NA,TRBV28,many,TRBJ1-5,TGTGCCAGCAGTTTAGGAGGCAGTGGCAATCAGCCCCAGCATTTT,CASSLGGSGNQPQHF
NA,TRBV19,many,TRBJ1-1,TGTGCCAGTAGTATCGACTGGAACACTGAAGCTTTCTTT,CASSIDWNTEAFF
TRBD1,TRBV7-9,NA,TRBJ2-7,TGTGCCAGCAGCCCCCGGCCCGGGACAGGGTGGGAGCAGTACTTC,CASSPRPGTGWEQYF
NA,TRBV7-9,NA,TRBJ1-5,TGTGCCAGCAGCTTAACGCAGGGGAACCAGCCCCAGCATTTT,CASSLTQGNQPQHF
TRBD2,TRBV20-1,many,TRBJ2-5,TGCAGTGCTAGAGATCCCGGGACTAGCGGGGGGAGGGAGACCCAGTACTTC,CSARDPGTSGGRETQYF
NA,TRBV2,many,TRBJ1-2,TGTGCCAGCAGTGAGCGGACCTATGGCTACACCTTC,CASSERTYGYTF
NA,TRBV28,many,TRBJ2-5,TGTGCCAGCAGTTTCCGTCTGGGGACACTGGGACAAGAGACCCAGTACTTC,CASSFRLGTLGQETQYF
TRBD2,TRBV12-3/TRBV12-4,many,TRBJ2-3,TGTGCCAGCAGATGGACTAGCGGGAGCGCAGATACGCAGTATTTT,CASRWTSGSADTQYF
TRBD1,TRBV11-2,many,TRBJ2-1,TGTGCCAGCAGCTCCAGGGACAGGGGTGAGGGTGAGCAGTTCTTC,CASSSRDRGEGEQFF
NA,TRBV4-1,NA,TRBJ1-4,TGCGCCAGCAGCCACGGGCCCTCTAATGAAAAACTGTTTTTT,CASSHGPSNEKLFF
NA,TRBV28,many,TRBJ1-5,TGTGCCAGCAATCCGGAGGGCAATCAGCCCCAGCATTTT,CASNPEGNQPQHF
NA,TRBV15,many,TRBJ2-1,TGTGCCACCAGCAGAGGCGGGACAGCCAATGAGCAGTTCTTC,CATSRGGTANEQFF
NA,TRBV28,many,TRBJ2-7,TGTGCCAGCGGCTTTAACTCCTACGAGCAGTACTTC,CASGFNSYEQYF
NA,TRBV18,many,TRBJ2-3,TGTGCCAGCTCACCACCGGGACCAAAAGATACGCAGTATTTT,CASSPPGPKDTQYF
NA,TRBV7-9,many,TRBJ2-3,TGTGCCAGCAGCTTAGTGTTGTCGACAGATACGCAGTATTTT,CASSLVLSTDTQYF
TRBD1,TRBV3-1,many,TRBJ2-2,TGTGCCAGCAGCCAAGGAGTAGGGGGCTCCAACACCGGGGAGCTGTTTTTT,CASSQGVGGSNTGELFF
NA,TRBV6-4,many,TRBJ1-6,TGTGCCAGCAGTGACAGGGATAATTCACCCCTCCACTTT,CASSDRDNSPLHF
TRBD1,TRBV27,many,TRBJ2-7,TGTGCCAGCAGTTTAATAGGGACAGAACCCTACGAGCAGTACTTC,CASSLIGTEPYEQYF
NA,TRBV12-3/TRBV12-4,many,TRBJ1-5,TGTGCCAGCAGTTTACAGGGGCTAAGGCAGCCCCAGCATTTT,CASSLQGLRQPQHF
NA,TRBV7-2,many,TRBJ2-7,TGTGCCAGCAGCTCTAGGAGCGGTTTCCACGAGCAGTACTTC,CASSSRSGFHEQYF
NA,TRBV6-1,many,TRBJ1-3,TGTGCCAGCAGTGAAATACAGACACCGTCTGGAAACACCATATATTTT,CASSEIQTPSGNTIYF
NA,TRBV25-1,NA,TRBJ1-1,TGTGCCAGCAGTGAAGGACTGATGAACACTGAAGCTTTCTTT,CASSEGLMNTEAFF